The 28 T cell receptor beta chains below come from one sample, sequenced in a study of blood T cell repertoires in COVID-19. TCRdb's table, derived via immunoSEQ multiplex PCR, lists solely in-frame clones and lacks some. The data show roughly 180,000 clones, roughly 77% seen once. Sequencing was done on a sample of peripheral blood. These receptor sequences come from a woman of 80 years or more with COVID-19, enrolled during active disease.

This chain links TRBV5-1 with TRBJ2-7; 10 bases are shared with TRBD1. V gave up 4 bases and J gave up 6 bases; unmatched junction bases: 7. Germline CDR1 is SGHRS and CDR2 is YFSETQ. The CDR3 sequence is 14 residues long. This chain's CDR3 is CASSPGTGEVEQYF. CDR3 coding DNA: TGCGCCAGCAGCCCAGGGACAGGGGAGGTCGAGCAGTACTTC.

The chain carries TRBV5-4 and TRBJ1-1; tentatively, D is TRBD1 (6 bases). The CDR3 totals 16 residues. CDR1 and CDR2 (germline): SGHNT, YYREEE (reference sequence). Trimming took off 4 bases at V and 3 bases at J, with 19 bases between the two ends. The CDR3 protein is CASSVPGGRGYTEAFF. Here the CDR3 DNA reads TGTGCCAGCAGCGTTCCTGGAGGCAGGGGTTACACTGAAGCTTTCTTT.

The table lists this clone with a count of one. The chain carries TRBV6-1 and TRBJ2-7, with 7 nucleotides matching TRBD1. With 1 base clipped from V and 1 base from J, the junction kept 7 bases outside the gene matches. In germline, CDR1 is MNHNS, CDR2 SASEGT. The CDR3 covers 16 residues. The CDR3 here is CASSEGWGQISYEQYF. The CDR3 DNA is TGTGCCAGCAGTGAAGGCTGGGGACAGATTTCCTACGAGCAGTACTTC.

The chain carries TRBV3-1 (or the pseudogene TRBV3-2) and TRBJ2-1, with 7 bases lining up with TRBD2. CDR1 is LGHDT, CDR2 YNNKEL, per germline (reference sequence). This CDR3 has 14 residues. Trimming at V came to 5 bases and at J to 5 bases, leaving 6 bases not matched to a gene. The CDR3 sequence is CASSSRLADNEQFF. The CDR3 DNA sequence: TGTGCCAGCAGCTCTCGACTAGCAGACAATGAGCAGTTCTTC.

The gene calls are TRBV28 and TRBJ2-7; 12 bases line up with TRBD2. Unmatched junction bases numbered 8, after V lost 5 bases and J lost 6 bases. The length of the CDR3 is 15 residues. Germline V CDR1 and CDR2: MDHEN, SYDVKM. This chain's CDR3 is CASSLLLAGGLEQYF. For the CDR3, the DNA is TGTGCCAGCAGTCTCTTACTAGCGGGGGGACTCGAGCAGTACTTC.

This rearrangement joins TRBV5-4 to TRBJ2-2, with TRBD2 identical over 12 bases. V shed 5 bases, J shed 5 bases, and the junction held 7 bases outside the gene matches. Germline assignment: CDR1 SGHNT and CDR2 YYREEE (reference sequence). CDR3 length equals 16 residues. CDR3 protein: CASRDSSGGVTGELFF. Written as DNA, the CDR3 is TGTGCCAGCAGGGATTCTAGCGGGGGGGTAACCGGGGAGCTGTTTTTT.

CDR3: CASSPQGNTIYF. As DNA, the CDR3 is TGTGCCAGCTCACCCCAGGGAAACACCATATATTTT. The chain uses TRBV18 and TRBJ1-3; D not certain. Trimming cost V 3 bases and J 4 bases, with 4 bases left between them. The CDR3 totals 12 residues. CDR1 and CDR2 from the germline V gene are KGHSH and LQKENI. The full variable domain, in which reference TRBV18 and TRBJ1-3 provide the parts outside the CDR3, is NAGVMQNPRHLVRRRGQEARLRCSPMKGHSHVYWYRQLPEEGLKFMVYLQKENIIDESGMPKERFSAEFPKEGPSILRIQQVVRGDSAAYFCASSPQGNTIYFGEGSWLTVV.

The chain couples TRBV3-1 (or the pseudogene TRBV3-2) to TRBJ1-2; D remains ambiguous. Germline-derived CDR1 and CDR2 are LGHDT and YNNKEL (reference sequence). Deletions cut 0 bases from V and 4 bases from J, with 9 bases between. The CDR3 length is 14 residues. The CDR3 DNA is TGTGCCAGCAGCCAAGAACCGGGATTCTATGGCTACACCTTC. Protein: CASSQEPGFYGYTF.

This clone was observed once. The genes are TRBV19 and TRBJ1-5; 7 nucleotides agree with TRBD1. The CDR3 is 17 amino acids. Losses at the gene ends were 3 bases for V and 1 base for J; bases not matched to a gene: 9. Germline CDR1 LNHDA, CDR2 SQIVND (reference sequence). This CDR3 is CASSIQGQPGSNQPQHF. For the CDR3, the DNA is TGTGCCAGTAGTATTCAGGGACAGCCGGGGAGCAATCAGCCCCAGCATTTT. The full variable domain, its missing parts supplied by reference TRBV19 and TRBJ1-5, is DGGITQSPKYLFRKEGQNVTLSCEQNLNHDAMYWYRQDPGQGLRLIYYSQIVNDFQKGDIAEGYSVSREKKESFPLTVTSAQKNPTAFYLCASSIQGQPGSNQPQHFGDGTRLSIL.

The chain uses TRBV7-8 and TRBJ1-3, with 8 bases fitting TRBD1. CDR1 SGHVS and CDR2 FQNEAQ come from the germline V gene. Unmatched junction bases numbered 12, after V lost 5 bases and J lost 3 bases. The CDR3 is made up of 17 amino acids. The CDR3: CASSPRQGMSIGNTIYF. The CDR3 DNA follows: TGTGCCAGCAGCCCCCGACAGGGGATGAGTATTGGAAACACCATATATTTT.

The chain links TRBV18 to TRBJ2-2, with a weak D call TRBD2 (5 bases). There are 15 residues in the CDR3. Germline V gives CDR1 KGHSH, CDR2 LQKENI. V was pared by 6 bases and J by 0 bases, with 11 bases between. For the CDR3, the DNA is TGTGCCAGCTCCGTAGACTACCCGAACACCGGGGAGCTGTTTTTT. Its translation: CASSVDYPNTGELFF.

The chain combines TRBV12-3 or TRBV12-4 with TRBJ1-2, with TRBD1 as a possible D gene (6 bases). The CDR3 contains 12 residues. Trimming took 10 bases from V and 11 from J, leaving 20 bases between them. The CDR3 coding sequence is TGTGCCACAGGGGAAGACGGTGCAACTTACACCTTC. As protein: CATGEDGATYTF.

The V gene is TRBV5-1, the J gene TRBJ2-2; 12 nucleotides line up with TRBD2. J gave up 6 bases and V 7 bases, and 4 bases lay outside the gene matches. Germline V gene sequence: CDR1 SGHRS, CDR2 YFSETQ. The CDR3 runs 14 residues. The CDR3 spells CASGSSGGAGELFF. The DNA for the CDR3 is TGCGCCAGCGGATCTAGCGGGGGGGCCGGGGAGCTGTTTTTT.

The chain recombines TRBV29-1 with TRBJ1-1; 8 bases line up with TRBD1. The germline V gene encodes CDR1 SQVTM and CDR2 ANQGSEA. Trimming removed 7 bases from V and 10 bases from J; junction bases left unmatched: 14. The CDR3 consists of 13 residues. DNA for the CDR3: TGCAGCGCCGAGAGGCAGGGGGCGCGGGTAGCTTTCTTT. Protein: CSAERQGARVAFF.

The rearrangement links TRBV7-2 to TRBJ2-1; possible D gene TRBD1, 5 bases. From germline, CDR1 is SGHTA and CDR2 FQGNSA. The CDR3 is 14 residues long. V lost 4 bases to trimming and J lost 0 bases, with 7 bases between them. CDR3 bases: TGTGCCAGCAGCTCGCAGGGCTCCTACAATGAGCAGTTCTTC. Amino acid sequence: CASSSQGSYNEQFF.

This chain connects TRBV6-6 to TRBJ2-1, with a weak D call TRBD2 (6 bases). CDR3 size: 13 residues. Trimming pared 6 bases from V and 13 bases from J, leaving 19 bases between. Germline V CDR1 and CDR2: MNHNY, SVGAGI (reference sequence). As DNA, the CDR3 is TGTGCCAGCAGCTCGATGGGACTGAAGCATCAGTTCTTC. This encodes CASSSMGLKHQFF.

The chain has TRBV15 and TRBJ2-3, with D maybe TRBD2 (6 bases). The CDR3 sequence is 17 residues long. Deletions cut 3 bases from V and 2 bases from J, with 18 bases between. The germline CDR1 and CDR2 sequences are LNHNV and YYDKDF (reference sequence). CDR3 protein: CATSSRLGTVYTDTQYF. The CDR3 DNA sequence: TGTGCCACCAGCAGCAGACTCGGGACTGTATACACAGATACGCAGTATTTT.

This clone was seen once. This rearrangement joins TRBV7-2 to TRBJ1-3, with TRBD1 matching over 8 bases. V lost 5 bases and J lost 1; bases outside the gene matches: 1. CDR3 length equals 14 residues. Germline lookup yields CDR1 SGHTA and CDR2 FQGNSA. The CDR3 nucleotides read TGTGCCAGCAGCCGGGACAGGTCTGGAAACACCATATATTTT. Translation: CASSRDRSGNTIYF.

V is TRBV5-1 and J is TRBJ2-5; TRBD1 agrees at 9 bases. The J segment lost 4 bases and the V segment lost 4 bases, leaving 2 bases of the junction unmatched. CDR3 length: 13 residues. The germline V gene has CDR1 SGHRS and CDR2 YFSETQ. The CDR3 loop reads CASSRTGVETQYF. In nucleotides, the CDR3 is TGCGCCAGCAGCCGGACAGGGGTAGAGACCCAGTACTTC.

This chain uses TRBV18 with TRBJ1-1, with D hard to call. V shed 3 bases and J shed 2 bases, with 10 bases lying between them. CDR1 KGHSH and CDR2 LQKENI come from the germline V gene. The CDR3 contains 14 residues. The CDR3 sequence: CASSPTKINTEAFF. CDR3 nucleotide sequence: TGTGCCAGCTCACCGACTAAGATAAACACTGAAGCTTTCTTT. Full variable domain (remainder filled in from reference TRBV18 and TRBJ1-1): NAGVMQNPRHLVRRRGQEARLRCSPMKGHSHVYWYRQLPEEGLKFMVYLQKENIIDESGMPKERFSAEFPKEGPSILRIQQVVRGDSAAYFCASSPTKINTEAFFGQGTRLTVV.

This chain uses TRBV7-6 with TRBJ2-2; D perhaps matches TRBD2 (6 bases). This CDR3 has 14 residues. CDR1 is SGHVS and CDR2 is FNYEAQ in the germline V gene. Trimming removed 6 bases from V and 7 bases from J, with 15 bases in between. The chain's CDR3 is CASRLDWGVGELFF. DNA for the CDR3: TGTGCCAGCAGGCTAGACTGGGGGGTCGGGGAGCTGTTTTTT. The full variable domain, with the rest looked up from reference TRBV7-6 and TRBJ2-2, is GAGVSQSPRYKVTKRGQDVALRCDPISGHVSLYWYRQALGQGPEFLTYFNYEAQQDKSGLPNDRFSAERPEGSISTLTIQRTEQRDSAMYRCASRLDWGVGELFFGEGSRLTVL.

J is TRBJ2-1 and V is TRBV5-6, with a possible D match to TRBD2 (5 bases). The CDR3 totals 16 residues. In germline, CDR1 is SGHDT, CDR2 YYEEEE. Trimming shortened V by 2 bases and J by 0 bases, and 12 bases separated the two germline ends. CDR3: CASSFLAQSSYNEQFF. DNA of the CDR3: TGTGCCAGCAGCTTCCTAGCCCAGAGCTCCTACAATGAGCAGTTCTTC.

The chain couples TRBV11-2 to TRBJ2-3; D is perhaps TRBD2 (5 bases). Germline V gene data show CDR1 as SGHAT and CDR2 as FQNNGV. Trimming pared 5 bases from V and 3 bases from J, leaving 9 bases between. The CDR3 extends over 13 amino acids. CDR3 nucleotides: TGTGCCAGCAGCCCCGGGGTGACAGATACGCAGTATTTT. It codes for CASSPGVTDTQYF.

Points on this clone: Other DNA variants within this sample encode the same CDR3. This chain connects TRBV7-9 to TRBJ1-4, with D possibly being TRBD1 (6 bases). CDR3 length: 15 amino acids. Germline V CDR1 and CDR2: SEHNR, FQNEAQ (reference sequence). Trimming removed 5 bases from V and 0 bases from J, with 10 bases in between. CDR3 in DNA: TGTGCCAGCAGCCCCGGGACAACAACTAATGAAAAACTGTTTTTT. Translated, it gives CASSPGTTTNEKLFF.

This sequence joins TRBV5-1 and TRBJ1-2; the match to TRBD1 covers 7 bases. From germline, CDR1 is SGHRS and CDR2 YFSETQ. The CDR3 loop spans 16 amino acids. V shed 1 base, J shed 5 bases, and the junction held 11 bases outside the gene matches. The CDR3 loop is CASSLTGTVTPYGYTF. DNA for the CDR3: TGCGCCAGCAGCTTGACCGGGACAGTCACTCCTTATGGCTACACCTTC.

The rearrangement links TRBV6-5 to TRBJ1-3; 9 positions agree with TRBD1. The length of the CDR3 is 15 residues. Germline V gives CDR1 MNHEY, CDR2 SVGAGI. V was clipped by 6 bases and J by 4 bases; unmatched bases: 7. DNA for the CDR3: TGTGCCAGCAGGGCGACAGGGGGTATCGGAAACACCATATATTTT. Protein sequence: CASRATGGIGNTIYF.

The table lists this clone with a few counts. This chain uses TRBV7-2 with TRBJ2-1, with 13 bases that match TRBD2. The CDR3 totals 17 residues. Trimming took 5 bases from V and 7 from J; bases not matched to a gene: 11. CDR1 SGHTA and CDR2 FQGNSA come from the germline V gene. The CDR3: CASSPGLAGAQGNEQFF. CDR3 DNA: TGTGCCAGCAGCCCAGGACTAGCGGGGGCCCAGGGAAATGAGCAGTTCTTC.

The chain links TRBV18 to TRBJ2-1; TRBD2 aligns across 8 bases. The CDR3 is made up of 17 amino acids. J lost 0 bases, V lost 4 bases, and 8 bases had no gene match. Per the germline V gene, CDR1 is KGHSH and CDR2 is LQKENI. The chain's CDR3 is CASSLDVAGISYNEQFF. The CDR3 nucleotides are TGTGCCAGCTCACTAGACGTAGCGGGAATCTCCTACAATGAGCAGTTCTTC. The full variable domain, with the rest looked up from reference TRBV18 and TRBJ2-1, is NAGVMQNPRHLVRRRGQEARLRCSPMKGHSHVYWYRQLPEEGLKFMVYLQKENIIDESGMPKERFSAEFPKEGPSILRIQQVVRGDSAAYFCASSLDVAGISYNEQFFGPGTRLTVL.